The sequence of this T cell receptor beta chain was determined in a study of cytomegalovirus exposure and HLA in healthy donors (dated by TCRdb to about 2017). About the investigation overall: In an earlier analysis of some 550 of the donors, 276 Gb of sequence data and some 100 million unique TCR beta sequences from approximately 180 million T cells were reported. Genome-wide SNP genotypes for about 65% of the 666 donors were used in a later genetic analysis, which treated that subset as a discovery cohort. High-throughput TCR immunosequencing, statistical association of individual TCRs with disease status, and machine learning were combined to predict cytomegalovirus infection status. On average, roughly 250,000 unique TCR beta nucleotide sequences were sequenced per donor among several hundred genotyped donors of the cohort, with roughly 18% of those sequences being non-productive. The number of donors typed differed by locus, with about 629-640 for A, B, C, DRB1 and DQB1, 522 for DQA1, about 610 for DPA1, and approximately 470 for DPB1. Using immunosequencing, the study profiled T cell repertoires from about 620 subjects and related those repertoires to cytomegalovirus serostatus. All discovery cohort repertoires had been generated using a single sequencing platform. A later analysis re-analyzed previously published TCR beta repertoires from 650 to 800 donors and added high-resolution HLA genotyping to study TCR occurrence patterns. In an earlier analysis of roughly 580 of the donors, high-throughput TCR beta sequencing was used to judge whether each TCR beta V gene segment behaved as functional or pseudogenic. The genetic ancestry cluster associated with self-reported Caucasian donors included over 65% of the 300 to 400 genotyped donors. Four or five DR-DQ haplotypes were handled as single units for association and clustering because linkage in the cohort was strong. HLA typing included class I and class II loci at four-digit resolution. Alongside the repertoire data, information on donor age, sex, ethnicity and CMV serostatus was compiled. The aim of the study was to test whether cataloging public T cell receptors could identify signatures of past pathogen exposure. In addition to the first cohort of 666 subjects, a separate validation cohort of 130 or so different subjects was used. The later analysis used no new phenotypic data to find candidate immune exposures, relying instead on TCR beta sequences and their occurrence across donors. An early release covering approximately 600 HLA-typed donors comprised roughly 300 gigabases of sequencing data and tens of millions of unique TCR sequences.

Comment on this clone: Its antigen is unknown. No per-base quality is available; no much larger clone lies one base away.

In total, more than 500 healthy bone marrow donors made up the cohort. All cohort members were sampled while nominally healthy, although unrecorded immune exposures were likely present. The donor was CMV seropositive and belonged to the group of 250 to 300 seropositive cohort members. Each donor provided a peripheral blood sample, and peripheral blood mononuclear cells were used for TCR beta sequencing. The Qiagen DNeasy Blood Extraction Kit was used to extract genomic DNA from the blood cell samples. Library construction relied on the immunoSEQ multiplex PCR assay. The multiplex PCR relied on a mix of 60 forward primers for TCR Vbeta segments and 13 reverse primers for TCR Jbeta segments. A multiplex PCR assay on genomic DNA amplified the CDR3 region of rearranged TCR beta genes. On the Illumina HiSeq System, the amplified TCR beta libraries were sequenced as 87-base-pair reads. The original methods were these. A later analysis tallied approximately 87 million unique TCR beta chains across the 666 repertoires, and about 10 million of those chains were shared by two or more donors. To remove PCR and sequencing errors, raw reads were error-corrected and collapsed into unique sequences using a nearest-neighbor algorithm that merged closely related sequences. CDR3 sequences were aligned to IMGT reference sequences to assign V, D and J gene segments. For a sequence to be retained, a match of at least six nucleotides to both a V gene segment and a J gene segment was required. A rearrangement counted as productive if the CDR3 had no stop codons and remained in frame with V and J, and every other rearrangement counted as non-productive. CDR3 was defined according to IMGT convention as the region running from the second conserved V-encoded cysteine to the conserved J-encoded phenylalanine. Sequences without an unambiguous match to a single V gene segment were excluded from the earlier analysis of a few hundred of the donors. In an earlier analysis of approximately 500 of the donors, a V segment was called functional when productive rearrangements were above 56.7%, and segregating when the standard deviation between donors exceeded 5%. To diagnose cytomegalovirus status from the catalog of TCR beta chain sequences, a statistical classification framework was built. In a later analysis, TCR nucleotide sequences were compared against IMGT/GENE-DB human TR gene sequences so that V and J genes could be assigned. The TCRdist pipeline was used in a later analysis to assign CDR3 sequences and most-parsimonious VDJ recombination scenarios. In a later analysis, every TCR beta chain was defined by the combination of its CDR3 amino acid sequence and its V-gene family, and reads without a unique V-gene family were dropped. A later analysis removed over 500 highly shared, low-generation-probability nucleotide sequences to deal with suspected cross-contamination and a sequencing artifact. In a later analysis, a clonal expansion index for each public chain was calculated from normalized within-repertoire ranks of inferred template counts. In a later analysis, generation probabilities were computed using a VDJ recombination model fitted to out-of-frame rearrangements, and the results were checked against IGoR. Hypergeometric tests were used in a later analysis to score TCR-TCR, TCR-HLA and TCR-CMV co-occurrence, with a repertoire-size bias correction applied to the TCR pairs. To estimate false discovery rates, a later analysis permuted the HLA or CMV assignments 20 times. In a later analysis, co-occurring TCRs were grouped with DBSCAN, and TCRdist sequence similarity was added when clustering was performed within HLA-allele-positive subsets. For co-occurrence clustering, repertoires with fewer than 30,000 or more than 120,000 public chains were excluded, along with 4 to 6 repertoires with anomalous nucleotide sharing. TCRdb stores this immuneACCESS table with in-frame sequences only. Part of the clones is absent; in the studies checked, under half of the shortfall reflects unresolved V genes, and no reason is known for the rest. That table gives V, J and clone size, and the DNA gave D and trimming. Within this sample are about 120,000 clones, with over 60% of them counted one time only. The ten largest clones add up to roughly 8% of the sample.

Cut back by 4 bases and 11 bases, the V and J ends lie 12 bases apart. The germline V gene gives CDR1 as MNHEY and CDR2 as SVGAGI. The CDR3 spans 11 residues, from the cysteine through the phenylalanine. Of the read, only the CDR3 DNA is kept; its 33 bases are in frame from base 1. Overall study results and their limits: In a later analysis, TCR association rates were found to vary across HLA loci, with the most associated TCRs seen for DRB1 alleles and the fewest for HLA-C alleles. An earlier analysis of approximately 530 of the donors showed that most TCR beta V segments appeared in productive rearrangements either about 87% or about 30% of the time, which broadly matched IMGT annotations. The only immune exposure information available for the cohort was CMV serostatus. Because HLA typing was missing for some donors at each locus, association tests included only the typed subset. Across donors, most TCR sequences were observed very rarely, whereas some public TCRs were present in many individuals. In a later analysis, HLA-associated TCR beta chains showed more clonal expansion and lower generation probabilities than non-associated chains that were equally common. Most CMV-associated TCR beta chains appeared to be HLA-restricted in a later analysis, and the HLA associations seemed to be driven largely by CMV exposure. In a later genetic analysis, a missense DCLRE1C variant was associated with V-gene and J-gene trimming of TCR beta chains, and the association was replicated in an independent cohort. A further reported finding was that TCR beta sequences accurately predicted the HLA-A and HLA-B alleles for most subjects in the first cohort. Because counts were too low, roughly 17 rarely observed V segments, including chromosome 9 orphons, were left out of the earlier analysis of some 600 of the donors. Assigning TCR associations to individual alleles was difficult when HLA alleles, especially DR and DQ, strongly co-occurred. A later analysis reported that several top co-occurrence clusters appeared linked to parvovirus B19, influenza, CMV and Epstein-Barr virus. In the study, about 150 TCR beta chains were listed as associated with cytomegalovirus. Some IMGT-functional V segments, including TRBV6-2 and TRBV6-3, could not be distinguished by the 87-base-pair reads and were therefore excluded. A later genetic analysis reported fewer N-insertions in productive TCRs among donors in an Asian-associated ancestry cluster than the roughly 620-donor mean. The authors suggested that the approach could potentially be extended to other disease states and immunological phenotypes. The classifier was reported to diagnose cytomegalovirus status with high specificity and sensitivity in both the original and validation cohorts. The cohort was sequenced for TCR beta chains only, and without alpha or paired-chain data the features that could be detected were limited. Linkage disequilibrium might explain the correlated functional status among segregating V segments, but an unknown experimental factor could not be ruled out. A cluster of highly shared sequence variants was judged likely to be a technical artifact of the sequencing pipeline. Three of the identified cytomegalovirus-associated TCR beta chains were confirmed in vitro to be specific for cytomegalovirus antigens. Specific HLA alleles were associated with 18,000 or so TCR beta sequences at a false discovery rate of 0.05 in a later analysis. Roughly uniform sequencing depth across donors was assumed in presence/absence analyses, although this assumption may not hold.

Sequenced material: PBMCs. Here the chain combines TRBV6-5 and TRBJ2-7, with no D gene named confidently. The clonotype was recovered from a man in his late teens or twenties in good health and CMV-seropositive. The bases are TGTGCCAGCAGTTCGGCAGGTAGAGAGTACTTC. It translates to CASSSAGREYF.